This T cell receptor beta chain appears in the sequencing data of a study of human T cells and chemical hapten exposure. In the study overall: While the approximately 25-week study was under way, patients received diphenylcyclopropenone on the scalp every week. How much TCR each sample yielded varied, mostly because pooled library volumes differed slightly.

Specified time point: patch test 2, 6 weeks after DPC sensitization. As for treatment: therapeutic diphenylcyclopropenone sensitization with weekly scalp DPC. Researchers sampled blood before each patch test went on. Study-wide points: Patch test score tracked positively with PT1 expanded TCR counts.

A remark on this clonotype: Antigen specificity is unknown.

TCRdb re-analysed the RACE reads in MiXCR, keeping a single row per CDR3 protein. Counted here are some 54,000 distinct CDR3 sequences, about a tenth occurring once; the ten biggest clones make up 1.5% to 2%. The TCR sequence derives from a woman aged 45-65 years with alopecia areata. Some clones in this sample may be carry-over from other donors' samples. The sample was whole blood, taken in connection with sensitization to the hapten diphenylcyclopropenone (DPC).

DNA for the CDR3: TGTGCCAGCAGCCCAAACTGGGAGCAGTACTTC. Amino acids: CASSPNWEQYF. This chain connects TRBV11-2 to TRBJ2-7, with no clear D. Germline CDR1 and CDR2: SGHAT and FQNNGV. CDR3 length: 11 amino acids. With 5 bases removed from V and 7 bases from J, the gap between germline ends came to 9 bases.